The 23 T cell receptor beta chains presented below share a single source sample, sequenced in a study of PD-1 blockade in classical Hodgkin lymphoma. Method: immunoSEQ multiplex PCR; TCRdb's copy keeps in-frame clones and lacks some. Among about 14,000 clones listed, approximately 83% were seen once. Relapses following autologous stem cell transplantation were seen in all patients, with brentuximab vedotin exposure varying. The input for sequencing was peripheral blood mononuclear cells (PBMCs), taken at baseline. Receptors were obtained from a human donor with classical Hodgkin lymphoma.

This sequence joins TRBV18 and TRBJ1-4; D is undetermined. The CDR3 consists of 17 residues. Germline values: CDR1 KGHSH, CDR2 LQKENI. V lost 3 bases to trimming and J lost 0 bases, with 14 bases between them. The CDR3 coding sequence is TGTGCCAGCTCACCTCCTTGGGCGTACGCAACTAATGAAAAACTGTTTTTT. Translation gives CASSPPWAYATNEKLFF.

The rearrangement uses TRBV28 and TRBJ2-3, with unresolved D. The V gene's germline CDR1 is MDHEN and CDR2 SYDVKM. This CDR3 spans 14 amino acids. Deletions cut 5 bases from V and 4 bases from J, with 13 bases between. CDR3 sequence reads: CASSPPGRADTQYF. The CDR3 region has the DNA TGTGCCAGCAGTCCCCCGGGTAGAGCAGATACGCAGTATTTT.

This clone was detected only once. This chain uses TRBV28 with TRBJ1-2; D possibly corresponds to TRBD1 (5 bases). Germline assignment: CDR1 MDHEN and CDR2 SYDVKM. CDR3 length equals 14 residues. V was clipped by 3 bases and J by 0 bases, with 8 bases between them. The CDR3 spells CASSFQGANYGYTF. The CDR3 DNA reads TGTGCCAGCAGTTTTCAGGGAGCTAACTATGGCTACACCTTC.

CDR3 residues: CASSYTGWDTGELFF. In DNA, the CDR3 is TGTGCCAGCAGTTATACAGGGTGGGACACCGGGGAGCTGTTTTTT. J is TRBJ2-2 and V is TRBV6-6; TRBD1 is a possible D gene (6 bases). In germline, CDR1 is MNHNY, CDR2 SVGAGI (reference sequence). The V gene lost 3 bases and the J gene lost 3 bases, with 11 bases spanning the gap. The CDR3 extends over 15 amino acids.

This rearrangement joins TRBV19 to TRBJ1-5; D gene ambiguous. The CDR3 has 13 residues. CDR1 and CDR2 (germline): LNHDA, SQIVND (reference sequence). V gave up 4 bases and J gave up 3 bases, with 7 bases separating them. In DNA form, the CDR3 reads TGTGCCAGTAGTAACCAGCTCAATCAGCCCCAGCATTTT. The encoded protein is CASSNQLNQPQHF.

The chain combines TRBV2 with TRBJ2-5; TRBD1 is a possible D gene (6 bases). The CDR3 sequence is 14 residues long. Per germline, CDR1 SNHLY and CDR2 FYNNEI. The ends were cut back, 4 bases at V and 3 bases at J, with 12 bases in the middle. The CDR3 loop reads CASSGHNREETQYF. Written as DNA, the CDR3 is TGTGCCAGCAGTGGCCACAACAGGGAAGAGACCCAGTACTTC.

The chain joins TRBV18 to TRBJ1-2, with D uncertain. Trimming removed 1 base from V and 4 bases from J, with 13 bases in between. Germline V gene sequence: CDR1 KGHSH, CDR2 LQKENI. This CDR3 contains 15 residues. The CDR3 reads CASSPRDSGIYGYTF. Here the CDR3 DNA reads TGTGCCAGCTCACCACGAGACTCAGGAATCTATGGCTACACCTTC.

The chain carries TRBV29-1 and TRBJ1-2, with TRBD1 matching over 12 bases. This CDR3 is 13 amino acids long. V was clipped by 6 bases and J by 9 bases; unmatched bases: 8. Per germline, CDR1 SQVTM and CDR2 ANQGSEA. The CDR3 DNA is TGCAGCGTGGCGGGACAGGGGGCGTCAAGCTACACCTTC. Translation: CSVAGQGASSYTF.

The chain uses TRBV12-5 and TRBJ1-2; TRBD1 matches 10 bases. The CDR3 contains 15 residues. With 2 bases clipped from V and 4 bases from J, the junction kept 4 bases outside the gene matches. Looked up from germline, CDR1 is LGHNT and CDR2 is FRNRAP. This chain's CDR3 is CASGLPGQGSYGYTF. The CDR3 DNA sequence: TGTGCTAGTGGTTTGCCGGGACAGGGGTCCTATGGCTACACCTTC.

V usage is TRBV19 and J usage is TRBJ2-1, with TRBD1 matching over 9 bases. The V gene's germline CDR1 is LNHDA and CDR2 SQIVND (reference sequence). CDR3 size: 14 residues. V shed 5 bases, J shed 2 bases, and the junction held 1 base outside the gene matches. CDR3: CASSRDRAYNEQFF. The CDR3 DNA reads as TGTGCCAGTAGTCGGGACAGGGCCTACAATGAGCAGTTCTTC.

The chain carries TRBV5-1 and TRBJ2-5, with 8 bases matching TRBD2. The V segment lost 0 bases and the J segment 1 base; nucleotides outside the gene matches: 5. The CDR3 is 16 residues long. Germline V lookup: CDR1 SGHRS, CDR2 YFSETQ. CDR3 DNA: TGCGCCAGCAGCTTGGCCGGGACTAGGGCCCAAGAGACCCAGTACTTC. Amino acids: CASSLAGTRAQETQYF.

The rearrangement joins TRBV19 to TRBJ1-4; possibly TRBD1 for D (5 bases). V gave up 6 bases and J gave up 4 bases, with 9 bases separating them. The CDR3 totals 13 residues. Germline V gene data show CDR1 as LNHDA and CDR2 as SQIVND (reference sequence). CDR3 sequence (DNA): TGTGCCAGTAGCATGAGGGGTAATGAAAAACTGTTTTTT. It translates to CASSMRGNEKLFF.

The chain combines TRBV19 with TRBJ1-1, with D tentatively TRBD1 (5 bases). Trimming shortened V by 7 bases and J by 1 base, and 7 bases separated the two germline ends. In germline, CDR1 is LNHDA, CDR2 SQIVND (reference sequence). The CDR3 has 12 residues. DNA of the CDR3: TGTGCCAGTAACAGGAGGAACACTGAAGCTTTCTTT. Its translation is CASNRRNTEAFF. The complete variable domain, with remaining parts taken from reference TRBV19 and TRBJ1-1, reads DGGITQSPKYLFRKEGQNVTLSCEQNLNHDAMYWYRQDPGQGLRLIYYSQIVNDFQKGDIAEGYSVSREKKESFPLTVTSAQKNPTAFYLCASNRRNTEAFFGQGTRLTVV.

This chain connects TRBV4-1 to TRBJ1-1; D is perhaps TRBD1 (5 bases). The V gene lost 0 bases and the J gene lost 0 bases, with 11 bases spanning the gap. This CDR3 is 16 amino acids long. The V gene's germline CDR1 is MGHRA and CDR2 YSYEKL. The CDR3 loop is CASSQDNTGVNTEAFF. The CDR3 nucleotides are TGCGCCAGCAGCCAAGATAACACAGGAGTGAACACTGAAGCTTTCTTT.

The chain combines TRBV19 with TRBJ2-3, with D possibly matching TRBD2 (6 bases). With 7 bases removed from V and 6 bases from J, the gap between germline ends came to 17 bases. CDR3 length: 14 amino acids. Per germline, CDR1 LNHDA and CDR2 SQIVND (reference sequence). CDR3: CASTNRGTGDTQYF. CDR3 DNA sequence: TGTGCCAGTACCAACCGGGGGACCGGGGATACGCAGTATTTT.

The J gene is TRBJ1-2, the V gene TRBV5-1; D not resolved. CDR1 is SGHRS and CDR2 is YFSETQ in the germline V gene. Trimming removed 4 bases at V and 3 bases at J, with 10 bases between. This CDR3 region has 13 residues. The CDR3 DNA is TGCGCCAGCAGCGTCGATTCCGACTATGGCTACACCTTC. Translated: CASSVDSDYGYTF.

The rearrangement joins TRBV7-6 to TRBJ2-7, with a weak D call TRBD2 (6 bases). Deletions cut 1 base from V and 5 bases from J, with 15 bases between. The CDR3 has 15 residues. Germline CDR1 reads SGHVS; CDR2 reads FNYEAQ. The CDR3 DNA follows: TGTGCCAGCAGCTTAGTTCCGGGTTCTAGCGACGAGCAGTACTTC. Encoded protein: CASSLVPGSSDEQYF.

This clone was seen a few times. The J gene is TRBJ1-5, the V gene TRBV28; D perhaps matches TRBD1 (5 bases). The CDR3 loop spans 12 amino acids. Germline CDR1 and CDR2: MDHEN and SYDVKM. Trimming removed 11 bases at V and 8 bases at J, with 16 bases between. Here the CDR3 DNA reads TGTGCCGCGGGGCCCTCCAGGGAGCCCCAGCATTTT. As protein: CAAGPSREPQHF.

The chain joins TRBV7-6 to TRBJ2-7; D not certain. Germline V gives CDR1 SGHVS, CDR2 FNYEAQ. Trimming removed 8 bases from V and 1 base from J, with 24 bases in between. The CDR3 has 17 amino acids. The CDR3 nucleotides are TGTGCCAGCCAGTTACGGGCCCCTTTCCTCTCTTCCTACGAGCAGTACTTC. Amino acids: CASQLRAPFLSSYEQYF.

This chain connects TRBV2 to TRBJ1-5; tentative D call: TRBD1 (5 bases). V was pared by 4 bases and J by 6 bases, with 13 bases between. The CDR3 covers 14 residues. CDR1 is SNHLY, CDR2 FYNNEI, per germline. The CDR3 nucleotides read TGTGCCAGCAGTGGGGCAGGGTTCGCTCAGCCCCAGCATTTT. Its translation is CASSGAGFAQPQHF.

This chain joins TRBV5-1 and TRBJ1-2, with TRBD1 identical over 8 bases. Germline lookup yields CDR1 SGHRS and CDR2 YFSETQ. V shed 3 bases and J 5 bases; nucleotides not matched to a gene: 9. There are 15 residues in the CDR3. The CDR3 DNA reads as TGCGCCAGCAGCTCCGGACAGGGACGATGGTATGGCTACACCTTC. This gives the protein CASSSGQGRWYGYTF.

The V and J genes are TRBV7-8 and TRBJ1-5, with D maybe TRBD1 (5 bases). The ends were cut back, 1 base at V and 7 bases at J, with 5 bases in the middle. Germline V gene lookup returns CDR1 SGHVS and CDR2 FQNEAQ. The CDR3 runs 12 residues. CDR3 sequence (DNA): TGTGCCAGCAGCTTAGGGGGGCAGCCCCAGCATTTT. It translates to CASSLGGQPQHF.

The rearrangement uses TRBV28 and TRBJ1-1, with D uncertain. V was shortened by 1 base and J by 0 bases, with 6 bases between the two germline ends. This CDR3 is built from 14 residues. Germline loops: CDR1 MDHEN, CDR2 SYDVKM. The CDR3 DNA reads as TGTGCCAGCAGTTTATCCGATGTGAACACTGAAGCTTTCTTT. Translation gives CASSLSDVNTEAFF.